The entry below gives a single TCR beta chain sequence along with its context. The antigen is undetermined. These data come from a study of CD8 T cells in Susac syndrome. Study-level background: Patients with Susac syndrome, at blood draw, were therapy-naive, on corticosteroids, or on intravenous immunoglobulin alone. Study conclusions and caveats: Susac CD8+ cells expanded clonally the most in TEMRA cells and in active patients.

Blood CD8+ and CD4+ T cells underwent high-throughput TCR beta sequencing. Negative isolation was applied to CD8+ and CD4+ T cells, and FACS enrichment was applied to TEMRA cells. This CDR3 has 14 residues. Germline CDR1 is MNHEY and CDR2 is SMNVEV (reference sequence). The V end lost 5 bases, the J end lost 2 bases, and 10 bases lay between the germline ends. After extraction with the RNeasy kit, roughly 0.5 to 1 ug of the RNA was reverse transcribed using random hexamers. TCRdb re-called the immunoSEQ multiplex PCR reads with MiXCR, one entry per CDR3 protein. The sample lists approximately 79,000 distinct CDR3 sequences; approximately 93% were seen once.

The specimen sequenced was CD8+ T cells from PBMCs. This sequence originates from a human donor with Susac syndrome. This chain joins TRBV27 and TRBJ1-5, with D unclear. The CDR3 nucleotides are TGTGCCAGCAGTCCGTGGGCTGGCAATCAGCCCCAGCATTTT. Residues: CASSPWAGNQPQHF.